The 10 T cell receptor beta chains reported below all come from one sample, sequenced in a study of T cell changes during pregnancy in multiple sclerosis. Measured with immunoSEQ multiplex PCR; TCRdb has only the in-frame clones, and not every one. The sample holds some 60,000 clones, about nine tenths seen once. The source was CD4+ T cells from peripheral blood mononuclear cells, collected in the first trimester of pregnancy. The receptors originated from a female donor with multiple sclerosis, enrolled in a pregnancy study.

This rearrangement joins TRBV19 to TRBJ1-2; D might be TRBD1 (5 bases). Looked up from germline, CDR1 is LNHDA and CDR2 is SQIVND (reference sequence). The V and J ends lost 3 bases and 2 bases respectively, with 10 bases between them. The CDR3 loop spans 14 amino acids. The CDR3: CASSIGPGNYGYTF. The CDR3 nucleotides read TGTGCCAGTAGTATCGGTCCAGGGAACTATGGCTACACCTTC.

CDR3 sequence (DNA): TGTGCCAGCAGTGAAGCAGGGGATCTATCACCCCTCCACTTT. Its translation: CASSEAGDLSPLHF. The chain is built from TRBV6-1 and TRBJ1-6; TRBD1 is a possible D gene (5 bases). The CDR3 has 14 amino acids. CDR1 and CDR2 (germline): MNHNS, SASEGT. Trimming took 0 bases from V and 10 from J, leaving 10 bases between them.

Regarding this clone: The sample contains more than one DNA sequence encoding this CDR3. The V call is TRBV7-9, the J call TRBJ1-5, with no clear D. The V gene lost 4 bases and the J gene lost 6 bases, with 16 bases spanning the gap. The germline CDR1 and CDR2 sequences are SEHNR and FQNEAQ (reference sequence). The CDR3 is 15 amino acids. The CDR3 DNA sequence: TGTGCCAGCAGCTCCAGGACTGCCCGAGGTCAGCCCCAGCATTTT. Protein product: CASSSRTARGQPQHF.

This chain connects TRBV5-1 to TRBJ2-5; 9 bases line up with TRBD1. The CDR3 length is 15 residues. The J segment lost 5 bases and the V segment lost 0 bases, leaving 5 bases of the junction unmatched. CDR1 is SGHRS, CDR2 YFSETQ, per germline. This CDR3 reads CASSLAGTGSETQYF. The CDR3 DNA reads TGCGCCAGCAGCTTGGCCGGGACAGGGAGCGAGACCCAGTACTTC.

The rearrangement joins TRBV29-1 to TRBJ2-1; 7 nucleotides match TRBD1. The germline gives CDR1 SQVTM, CDR2 ANQGSEA. J gave up 0 bases and V 6 bases, and 5 bases lay outside the gene matches. CDR3 size: 14 residues. The CDR3 loop is CSVVRGRSYNEQFF. CDR3 DNA sequence: TGCAGCGTGGTGAGGGGGCGCTCCTACAATGAGCAGTTCTTC.

The V call is TRBV11-2, the J call TRBJ2-2; 7 bases fit TRBD1. The V gene end was trimmed by 1 base and the J gene end by 1 base; junction bases not matched to a gene: 9. CDR1 SGHAT and CDR2 FQNNGV come from the germline V gene. This CDR3 region has 18 residues. The chain's CDR3 is CASSLVGRDRLNTGELFF. The CDR3 nucleotides read TGTGCCAGCAGCTTAGTCGGACGGGACAGACTGAACACCGGGGAGCTGTTTTTT.

The rearrangement uses TRBV7-3 and TRBJ2-3; no reliable D call. Trimming stripped 9 bases from V and 0 bases from J, with 13 bases between. Germline values: CDR1 SGHTA, CDR2 FQGTGA. The CDR3 has 14 amino acids. CDR3 residues: CASRPGLSTDTQYF. The CDR3 nucleotides read TGTGCCAGTCGCCCGGGTCTAAGCACAGATACGCAGTATTTT.

The chain couples TRBV14 to TRBJ2-7; 10 bases align to TRBD1. V dropped 6 bases and J dropped 3; count of bases not matched to a gene: 8. The CDR3 has 15 residues. Germline CDR1 SGHDN, CDR2 FVKESK. CDR3 sequence: CASRLTTGGFYEQYF. For the CDR3, the DNA is TGTGCCAGCAGACTTACGACAGGGGGCTTCTACGAGCAGTACTTC. Full variable domain (outside the CDR3, taken from reference TRBV14 and TRBJ2-7): EAGVTQFPSHSVIEKGQTVTLRCDPISGHDNLYWYRRVMGKEIKFLLHFVKESKQDESGMPNNRFLAERTGGTYSTLKVQPAELEDSGVYFCASRLTTGGFYEQYFGPGTRLTVT.

The V gene is TRBV2, the J gene TRBJ2-7; D may be TRBD1 (5 bases). V was shortened by 4 bases and J by 3 bases, with 7 bases between the two germline ends. This CDR3 contains 12 residues. Germline values: CDR1 SNHLY, CDR2 FYNNEI. This chain's CDR3 is CASSGQSYEQYF. The CDR3 DNA reads as TGTGCCAGCAGTGGACAGAGCTACGAGCAGTACTTC.

The chain combines TRBV7-8 with TRBJ2-7; 7 positions agree with TRBD2. There are 15 residues in the CDR3. The V segment lost 10 bases and the J segment 0 bases; nucleotides outside the gene matches: 12. CDR1 is SGHVS and CDR2 is FQNEAQ in the germline V gene. CDR3 amino acids: CATETEASGSYEQYF. CDR3 in DNA: TGTGCCACTGAGACCGAGGCTAGCGGCTCCTACGAGCAGTACTTC.